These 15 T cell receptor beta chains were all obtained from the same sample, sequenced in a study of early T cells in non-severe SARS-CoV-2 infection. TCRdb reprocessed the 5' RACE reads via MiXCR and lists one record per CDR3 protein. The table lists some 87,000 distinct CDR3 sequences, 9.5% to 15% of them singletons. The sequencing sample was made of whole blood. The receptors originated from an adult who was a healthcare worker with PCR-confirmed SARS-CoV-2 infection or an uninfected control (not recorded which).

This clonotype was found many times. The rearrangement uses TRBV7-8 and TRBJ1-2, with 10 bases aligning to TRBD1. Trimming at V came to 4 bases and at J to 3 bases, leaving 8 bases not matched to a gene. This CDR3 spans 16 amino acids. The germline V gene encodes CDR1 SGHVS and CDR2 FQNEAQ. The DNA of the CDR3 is TGTGCCAGCAGCTCAACCGGGACAGGGGACTACTATGGCTACACCTTC. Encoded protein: CASSSTGTGDYYGYTF. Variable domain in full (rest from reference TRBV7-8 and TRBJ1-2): GAGVSQSPRYKVAKRGQDVALRCDPISGHVSLFWYQQALGQGPEFLTYFQNEAQLDKSGLPSDRFFAERPEGSVSTLKIQRTQQEDSAVYLCASSSTGTGDYYGYTFGSGTRLTVV.

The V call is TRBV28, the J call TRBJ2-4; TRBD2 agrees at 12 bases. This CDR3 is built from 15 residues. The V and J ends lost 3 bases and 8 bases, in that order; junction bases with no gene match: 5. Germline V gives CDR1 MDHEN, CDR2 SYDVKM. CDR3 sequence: CASSLGLAGGDIQYF. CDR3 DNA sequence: TGTGCCAGCAGTTTGGGGCTAGCGGGAGGGGACATTCAGTACTTC.

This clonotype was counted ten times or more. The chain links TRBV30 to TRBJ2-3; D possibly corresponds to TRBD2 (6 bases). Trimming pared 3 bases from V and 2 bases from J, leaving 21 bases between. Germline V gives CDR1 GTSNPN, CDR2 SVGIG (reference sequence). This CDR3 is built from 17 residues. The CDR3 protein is CAWRQAKTSYPTDTQYF. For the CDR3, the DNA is TGTGCCTGGAGGCAAGCGAAGACTAGTTACCCCACAGATACGCAGTATTTT.

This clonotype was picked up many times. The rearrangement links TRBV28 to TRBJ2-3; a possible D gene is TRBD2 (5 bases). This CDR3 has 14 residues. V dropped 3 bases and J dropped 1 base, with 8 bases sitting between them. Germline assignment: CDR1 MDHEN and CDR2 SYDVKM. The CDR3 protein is CASSFLSGTDTQYF. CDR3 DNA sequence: TGTGCCAGCAGTTTCCTTAGCGGCACAGATACGCAGTATTTT.

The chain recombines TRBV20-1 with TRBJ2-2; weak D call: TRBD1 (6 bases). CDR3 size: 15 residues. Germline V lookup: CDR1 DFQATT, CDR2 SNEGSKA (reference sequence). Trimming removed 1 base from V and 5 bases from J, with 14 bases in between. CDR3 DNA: TGCAGTGCTAGAGTGACAGGCCTCAAGACCGGGGAGCTGTTTTTT. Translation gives CSARVTGLKTGELFF.

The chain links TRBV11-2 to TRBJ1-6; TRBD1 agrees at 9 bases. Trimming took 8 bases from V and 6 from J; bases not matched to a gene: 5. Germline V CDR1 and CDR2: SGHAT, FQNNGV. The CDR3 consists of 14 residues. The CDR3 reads CASPTGGRNSPLHF. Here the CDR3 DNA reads TGTGCCAGCCCGACAGGGGGACGTAATTCACCCCTCCACTTT.

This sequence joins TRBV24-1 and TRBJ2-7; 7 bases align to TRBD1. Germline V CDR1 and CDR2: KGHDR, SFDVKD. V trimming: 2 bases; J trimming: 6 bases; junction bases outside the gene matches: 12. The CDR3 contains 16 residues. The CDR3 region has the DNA TGTGCCACCAGTGATTCCCGACAGGGCTCAGGGGGCGAGCAGTACTTC. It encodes CATSDSRQGSGGEQYF.

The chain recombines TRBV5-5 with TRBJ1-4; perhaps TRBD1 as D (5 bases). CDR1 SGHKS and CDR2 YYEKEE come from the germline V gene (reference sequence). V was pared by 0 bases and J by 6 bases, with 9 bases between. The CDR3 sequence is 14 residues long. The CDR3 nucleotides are TGTGCCAGCAGCTTGGGGGCACAGGATGAAAAACTGTTTTTT. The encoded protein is CASSLGAQDEKLFF.

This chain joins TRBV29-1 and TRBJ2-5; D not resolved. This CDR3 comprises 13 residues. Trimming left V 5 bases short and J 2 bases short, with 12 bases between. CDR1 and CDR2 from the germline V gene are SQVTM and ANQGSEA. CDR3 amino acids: CSVPPLGQETQYF. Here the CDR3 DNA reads TGCAGCGTTCCCCCCTTGGGACAAGAGACCCAGTACTTC.

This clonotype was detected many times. The CDR3 reads CAINGLASNEQFF. DNA of the CDR3: TGTGCCATCAACGGACTAGCGAGCAATGAGCAGTTCTTC. V usage is TRBV10-3 and J usage is TRBJ2-1; 9 positions agree with TRBD2. Germline V CDR1 and CDR2: ENHRY, SYGVKD. J was trimmed by 6 bases and V by 7 bases; bases with no gene match: 4. The CDR3 is made up of 13 amino acids.

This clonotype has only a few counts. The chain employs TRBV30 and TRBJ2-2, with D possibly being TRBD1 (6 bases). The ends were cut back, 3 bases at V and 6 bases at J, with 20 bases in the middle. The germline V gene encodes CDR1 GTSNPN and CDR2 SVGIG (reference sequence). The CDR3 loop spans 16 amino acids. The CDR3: CAWRAQQGFQAGELFF. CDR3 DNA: TGTGCCTGGAGGGCCCAACAGGGATTTCAGGCCGGGGAGCTGTTTTTT.

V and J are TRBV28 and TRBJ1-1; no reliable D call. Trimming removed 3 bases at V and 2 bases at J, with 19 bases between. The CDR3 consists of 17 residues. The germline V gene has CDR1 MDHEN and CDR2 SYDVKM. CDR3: CASSFPPGSARNTEAFF. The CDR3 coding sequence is TGTGCCAGCAGTTTTCCTCCGGGCTCAGCCCGAAACACTGAAGCTTTCTTT. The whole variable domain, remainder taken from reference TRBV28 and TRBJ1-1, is DVKVTQSSRYLVKRTGEKVFLECVQDMDHENMFWYRQDPGLGLRLIYFSYDVKMKEKGDIPEGYSVSREKKERFSLILESASTNQTSMYLCASSFPPGSARNTEAFFGQGTRLTVV.

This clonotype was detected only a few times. CDR3 bases: TGTGCCAGCACGCTATCCCAGGTAGCTTTCTTT. It translates to CASTLSQVAFF. The chain employs TRBV2 and TRBJ1-1, with D unclear. V shed 7 bases and J shed 10 bases, with 13 bases lying between them. Germline V lookup: CDR1 SNHLY, CDR2 FYNNEI. The CDR3 length is 11 residues.

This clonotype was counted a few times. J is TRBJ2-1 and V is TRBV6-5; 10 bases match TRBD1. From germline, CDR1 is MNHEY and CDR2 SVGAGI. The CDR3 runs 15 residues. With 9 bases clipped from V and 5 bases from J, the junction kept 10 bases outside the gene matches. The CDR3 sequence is CASTYGTGVNNEQFF. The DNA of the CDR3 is TGTGCCAGTACCTACGGGACAGGGGTTAACAATGAGCAGTTCTTC.

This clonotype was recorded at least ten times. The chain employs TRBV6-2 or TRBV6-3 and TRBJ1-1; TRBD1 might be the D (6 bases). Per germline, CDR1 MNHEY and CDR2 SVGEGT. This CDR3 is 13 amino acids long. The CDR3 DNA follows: TGTGCGGAAAGGGAGGGGGTAGACACTGAAGCTTTCTTT. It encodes CAEREGVDTEAFF.